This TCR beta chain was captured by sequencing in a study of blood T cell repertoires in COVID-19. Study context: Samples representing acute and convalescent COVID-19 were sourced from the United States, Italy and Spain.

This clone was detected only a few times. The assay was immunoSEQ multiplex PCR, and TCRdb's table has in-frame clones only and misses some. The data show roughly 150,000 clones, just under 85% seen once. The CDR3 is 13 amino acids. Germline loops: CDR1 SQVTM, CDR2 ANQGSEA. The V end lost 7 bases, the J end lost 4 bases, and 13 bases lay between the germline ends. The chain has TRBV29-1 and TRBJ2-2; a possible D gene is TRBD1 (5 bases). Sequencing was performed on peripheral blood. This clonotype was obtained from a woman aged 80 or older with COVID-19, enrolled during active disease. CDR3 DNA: TGCAGCGGAAGGGGATTAGGCACCGGGGAGCTGTTTTTT. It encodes CSGRGLGTGELFF.